This entry lists 27 T cell receptor beta chains sequenced from one sample in a study of neurological immune-mediated disorders. A single record per CDR3 protein comes from TCRdb applying MiXCR to the 5' RACE reads. The data show tens of thousands of distinct CDR3 sequences, 3% to 3.5% seen once. The specimen sequenced was PBMCs. The receptor source for this set is a middle-aged man with multiple sclerosis.

This clonotype was detected ten times or more. The J gene is TRBJ1-4, the V gene TRBV12-3 or TRBV12-4; TRBD1 matches at 10 bases. The V gene end was trimmed by 6 bases and the J gene end by 6 bases; junction bases not matched to a gene: 7. The CDR3 contains 15 residues. The CDR3 protein is CASRSTTGGYEKLFF. The CDR3 coding sequence is TGTGCCAGCAGAAGTACGACAGGGGGCTATGAAAAACTGTTTTTT.

This clonotype was seen repeatedly, ten times or more. The CDR3 protein is CASSLEASGTNEQFF. The CDR3 nucleotides are TGCGCCAGCAGCTTGGAGGCTAGCGGGACGAATGAGCAGTTCTTC. V is TRBV5-1 and J is TRBJ2-1, with 9 positions matching TRBD2. CDR1 is SGHRS and CDR2 is YFSETQ in the germline V gene. After removal of 0 bases from V and 7 bases from J, the junction contained 5 bases not matched to a gene. The CDR3 contains 15 residues. Complete variable domain (other parts from reference TRBV5-1 and TRBJ2-1): KAGVTQTPRYLIKTRGQQVTLSCSPISGHRSVSWYQQTPGQGLQFLFEYFSETQRNKGNFPGRFSGRQFSNSRSEMNVSTLELGDSALYLCASSLEASGTNEQFFGPGTRLTVL.

This clonotype was counted at least ten times. The chain is built from TRBV6-5 and TRBJ2-7; D is perhaps TRBD2 (6 bases). The V and J ends lost 4 bases and 0 bases respectively, with 19 bases between them. Germline values: CDR1 MNHEY, CDR2 SVGAGI. CDR3 length equals 17 residues. The CDR3 DNA reads TGTGCCAGCAGTTCCCGGTTTGCAGCGGACTACTCCTACGAGCAGTACTTC. This encodes CASSSRFAADYSYEQYF.

The sample holds many counts of this clonotype. The chain carries TRBV7-9 and TRBJ1-2; no definite D call. The V end was cut by 0 bases, the J end by 4 bases, with 6 bases between. CDR1 is SEHNR and CDR2 is FQNEAQ in the germline V gene (reference sequence). This CDR3 spans 13 amino acids. The CDR3 region is CASSLAGSYGYTF. In DNA, the CDR3 is TGTGCCAGCAGCTTAGCAGGCAGCTATGGCTACACCTTC.

The sample holds a few counts of this clonotype. V gene TRBV27 combines with J gene TRBJ1-5; D gene unclear. Germline values: CDR1 MNHEY, CDR2 SMNVEV (reference sequence). The CDR3 is made up of 15 amino acids. With 2 bases removed from V and 2 bases from J, the gap between germline ends came to 10 bases. The DNA for the CDR3 is TGTGCCAGCAGTTTACGCCCGCTGGGCAATCAGCCCCAGCATTTT. It is translated as CASSLRPLGNQPQHF.

This clonotype has at least ten counts. The chain couples TRBV10-1 to TRBJ2-7, with 11 nucleotides matching TRBD2. Trimming removed 2 bases from V and 0 bases from J; junction bases left unmatched: 3. CDR1 WNHNN and CDR2 SYGVQD come from the germline V gene (reference sequence). This CDR3 has 16 residues. The DNA of the CDR3 is TGCGCCAGCAGTGAGAGGCTAGCGGGGGGCTCCTACGAGCAGTACTTC. Translated, it gives CASSERLAGGSYEQYF.

This clonotype has at least ten counts. The chain recombines TRBV4-2 with TRBJ2-5; TRBD2 agrees at 10 bases. The length of the CDR3 is 16 residues. Germline V gene data show CDR1 as LGHNA and CDR2 as YNFKEQ. Trimming cost V 4 bases and J 2 bases; bases outside gene matches: 7. The CDR3 loop reads CASSRGVAGGQETQYF. In DNA form, the CDR3 reads TGTGCCAGCAGCCGAGGGGTAGCGGGGGGACAAGAGACCCAGTACTTC.

This clonotype has ten or more counts. The rearrangement links TRBV27 to TRBJ2-7; 8 nucleotides line up with TRBD2. Unmatched junction bases numbered 11, after V lost 7 bases and J lost 0 bases. The CDR3 length is 16 residues. The germline gives CDR1 MNHEY, CDR2 SMNVEV (reference sequence). The CDR3 spells CASTPGGGRLSYEQYF. The DNA of the CDR3 is TGTGCCAGCACCCCGGGAGGGGGGCGCCTCTCCTACGAGCAGTACTTC.

At least ten counts were recorded for this clonotype. J is TRBJ2-1 and V is TRBV9; D is possibly TRBD1 (5 bases). V was shortened by 3 bases and J by 3 bases, with 10 bases between the two germline ends. The germline V gene encodes CDR1 SGDLS and CDR2 YYNGEE. The CDR3 has 14 residues. The DNA of the CDR3 is TGTGCCAGCAGCGCCAGGGTGCTCTACAATGAGCAGTTCTTC. Its translation: CASSARVLYNEQFF.

The chain links TRBV20-1 to TRBJ1-1; possibly TRBD1 for D (6 bases). Germline V gene lookup returns CDR1 DFQATT and CDR2 SNEGSKA (reference sequence). The V and J ends lost 1 base and 10 bases respectively, with 22 bases between them. The length of the CDR3 is 15 residues. CDR3 residues: CSARGSYGGRGGAFF. The CDR3 DNA follows: TGCAGTGCTAGAGGGTCGTATGGGGGGCGAGGAGGAGCTTTCTTT.

This clonotype showed up just a few times. It may be a read error: a sequence one base away is much more abundant. The chain combines TRBV12-3 or TRBV12-4 with TRBJ1-5; D remains unclear. V was shortened by 4 bases and J by 12 bases, with 10 bases between the two germline ends. CDR3 length: 11 amino acids. CDR3 loop: CASSSGRHQHF. The CDR3 nucleotides are TGTGCCAGCAGTTCTGGCCGGCACCAGCATTTT.

This clonotype was seen at least ten times. The chain couples TRBV12-3 or TRBV12-4 to TRBJ2-3; 7 bases are shared with TRBD2. The CDR3 consists of 15 residues. The junction had 3 bases not matched to a gene; V was cut back by 3 bases and J by 0 bases. CDR3 residues: CASSLGSGSTDTQYF. The CDR3 nucleotides read TGTGCCAGCAGTTTGGGTAGCGGGAGCACAGATACGCAGTATTTT.

This clonotype was detected ten times or more. J is TRBJ2-7 and V is TRBV7-7; 7 bases agree with TRBD1. J gave up 0 bases and V 6 bases, and 8 bases lay outside the gene matches. CDR1 is SSHAT, CDR2 FNYEAQ, per germline (reference sequence). The CDR3 runs 15 residues. In DNA form, the CDR3 reads TGTGCCAGCAGTTTTAACAGGGGACCCTCCTACGAGCAGTACTTC. Translation: CASSFNRGPSYEQYF.

This clonotype was found many times. V is TRBV4-2 and J is TRBJ2-2, with 10 bases that match TRBD2. The V gene's germline CDR1 is LGHNA and CDR2 YNFKEQ. Trimming removed 0 bases from V and 6 bases from J; junction bases left unmatched: 10. The CDR3 length is 18 residues. CDR3 amino acids: CASSQDRSLAGEPGELFF. In nucleotides, the CDR3 is TGTGCCAGCAGCCAAGATCGCTCGCTAGCGGGAGAACCCGGGGAGCTGTTTTTT.

This clonotype was seen at least ten times. This sequence joins TRBV18 and TRBJ1-4; perhaps TRBD1 as D (6 bases). The V and J ends lost 1 base and 8 bases respectively, with 14 bases between them. Looked up from germline, CDR1 is KGHSH and CDR2 is LQKENI. The CDR3 consists of 15 residues. The DNA for the CDR3 is TGTGCCAGCTCACCACAACGGAAGGGGGGCGAAAAACTGTTTTTT. Translating it yields CASSPQRKGGEKLFF.

This clonotype was observed at least ten times. The chain recombines TRBV6-4 with TRBJ2-2; D might be TRBD1 or TRBD2, each matching 5 bases. Looked up from germline, CDR1 is MRHNA and CDR2 is SNTAGT. The germline V and J ends were trimmed by 4 bases and 6 bases, with 15 bases remaining between them. CDR3 length: 15 amino acids. CDR3 DNA: TGTGCCAGCAGTGTCGGATTTATGGGACCCGGGGAGCTGTTTTTT. It specifies CASSVGFMGPGELFF.

Ten or more counts support this clonotype. The chain couples TRBV7-3 to TRBJ2-1, with D perhaps matching TRBD1 or TRBD2 (6 bases each). The germline gives CDR1 SGHTA, CDR2 FQGTGA. Trimming cost V 4 bases and J 9 bases, with 16 bases left between them. The CDR3 is 14 residues long. CDR3 DNA sequence: TGTGCCAGCAGCTACTCTGGAGGGGGGTTTGAGCAGTTCTTC. It is translated as CASSYSGGGFEQFF.

This clonotype was detected many times. The chain links TRBV28 to TRBJ1-6; D may be TRBD1 (6 bases). Germline-derived CDR1 and CDR2 are MDHEN and SYDVKM. V gave up 1 base and J gave up 7 bases, with 8 bases separating them. The CDR3 consists of 14 residues. The CDR3, as DNA: TGTGCCAGCAGTTTATACAGGGACAATTCACCCCTCCACTTT. Translated: CASSLYRDNSPLHF.

This clonotype has at least ten counts. This chain links TRBV20-1 with TRBJ2-5; D may be TRBD2 (6 bases). Deletions cut 6 bases from V and 4 bases from J, with 21 bases between. CDR3 size: 15 residues. Germline values: CDR1 DFQATT, CDR2 SNEGSKA (reference sequence). CDR3 amino acids: CSAQGHRLVSETQYF. CDR3 bases: TGCAGTGCCCAAGGCCATCGACTAGTTTCAGAGACCCAGTACTTC.

At least ten counts were recorded for this clonotype. The chain joins TRBV10-3 to TRBJ2-7; D might be TRBD2 (5 bases). The CDR3 sequence is 13 residues long. Trimming removed 7 bases from V and 5 bases from J, with 15 bases in between. The germline V gene has CDR1 ENHRY and CDR2 SYGVKD. The CDR3 here is CAIKGLLTNEQYF. The CDR3 DNA follows: TGTGCCATCAAAGGACTCCTAACCAACGAGCAGTACTTC.

In its sample, this clonotype was seen many times. The chain combines TRBV20-1 with TRBJ1-5; the D gene is possibly TRBD1 (6 bases). This CDR3 spans 13 amino acids. Germline-derived CDR1 and CDR2 are DFQATT and SNEGSKA (reference sequence). Trimming stripped 3 bases from V and 4 bases from J, with 10 bases between. The CDR3 protein is CSASSGVNQPQHF. CDR3 in DNA: TGCAGTGCTAGTTCAGGGGTTAATCAGCCCCAGCATTTT.

This clonotype was picked up many times. The chain couples TRBV3-1 to TRBJ2-7, with no clear D. The germline gives CDR1 LGHDT, CDR2 YNNKEL (reference sequence). V dropped 0 bases and J dropped 2 bases, with 5 bases sitting between them. The CDR3 length is 13 residues. CDR3 bases: TGTGCCAGCAGCCAAGACCCCACCTACGAGCAGTACTTC. It specifies CASSQDPTYEQYF.

In this sample, this clonotype turned up many times. The chain employs TRBV20-1 and TRBJ1-1, with D perhaps matching TRBD1 (5 bases). This CDR3 spans 13 amino acids. CDR1 DFQATT and CDR2 SNEGSKA come from the germline V gene (reference sequence). V was cut by 3 bases and J by 5 bases, with 13 bases left in between. In DNA, the CDR3 is TGCAGTGCTAGGGCGGCAGGGAGGACTGAAGCTTTCTTT. Translation gives CSARAAGRTEAFF.

The sample holds many counts of this clonotype. J is TRBJ2-2 and V is TRBV7-6; TRBD2 matches 14 bases. Germline V CDR1 and CDR2: SGHVS, FNYEAQ. CDR3 length equals 16 residues. The V gene end was trimmed by 5 bases and the J gene end by 5 bases; junction bases not matched to a gene: 4. Written as DNA, the CDR3 is TGTGCCAGCAGCACCCGACTAGCGGGGGGGACCGGGGAGCTGTTTTTT. This encodes CASSTRLAGGTGELFF.

This clonotype was counted at least ten times. This chain uses TRBV6-5 with TRBJ1-4; D not resolved. V lost 4 bases and J 8 bases, leaving 11 bases between the germline ends. Germline lookup yields CDR1 MNHEY and CDR2 SVGAGI. This CDR3 is 13 amino acids long. For the CDR3, the DNA is TGTGCCAGCAGTTCGTGGTTGTCAGAAAAACTGTTTTTT. Protein product: CASSSWLSEKLFF.

In this sample, this clonotype turned up many times. This rearrangement joins TRBV5-1 to TRBJ1-2; 7 bases line up with TRBD1. Per the germline V gene, CDR1 is SGHRS and CDR2 is YFSETQ. CDR3 size: 17 residues. V lost 3 bases, J lost 4 bases, and 15 bases stayed unmatched. CDR3 region: CASSSFYGGQQTYGYTF. Here the CDR3 DNA reads TGCGCCAGCAGCTCGTTTTATGGGGGACAGCAGACCTATGGCTACACCTTC.

This clonotype was counted at least ten times. The V and J genes are TRBV5-1 and TRBJ2-1; TRBD2 agrees at 9 bases. From germline, CDR1 is SGHRS and CDR2 YFSETQ. With 3 bases clipped from V and 3 bases from J, the junction kept 4 bases outside the gene matches. The CDR3 is made up of 15 amino acids. The DNA of the CDR3 is TGCGCCAGCAGCTCTCTAGCGGGGAGCTACAATGAGCAGTTCTTC. Translated, it gives CASSSLAGSYNEQFF. Together with reference TRBV5-1 and TRBJ2-1, the CDR3 gives the full variable domain: KAGVTQTPRYLIKTRGQQVTLSCSPISGHRSVSWYQQTPGQGLQFLFEYFSETQRNKGNFPGRFSGRQFSNSRSEMNVSTLELGDSALYLCASSSLAGSYNEQFFGPGTRLTVL.